The 16 T cell receptor beta chains presented below share a single source sample, sequenced in a study of neurological immune-mediated disorders (dated by TCRdb to between 2018 and 2020). The sample's time point label is to be understood as: longitudinal time-point 3. Library generation was performed with 5' RACE. TCRdb records Illumina HiSeq 2500 as the sequencer. Using fastp at Q25 and MiXCR, TCRdb reprocessed the public reads and kept productive beta chains. Entries are consolidated by CDR3 protein sequence, retaining the most common genes and DNA. For this sample the table gives tens of thousands of distinct CDR3 sequences, of which about 8% were detected only once. 1.5% to 2% of the sample goes to the ten largest clones. Sequences were obtained from PBMCs. The receptors derive from a woman between 35 and 50 years old in good health.

This clonotype has at least ten counts. The chain combines TRBV7-2 with TRBJ2-1; D unresolved. V shed 1 base and J shed 0 bases, with 4 bases lying between them. Germline V CDR1 and CDR2: SGHTA, FQGNSA. This CDR3 is 14 amino acids long. CDR3 coding DNA: TGTGCCAGCAGCTTAGACGGCTCCTACAATGAGCAGTTCTTC. Its protein product is CASSLDGSYNEQFF.

The sample holds many counts of this clonotype. This rearrangement joins TRBV2 to TRBJ2-5; TRBD1 aligns across 8 bases. CDR3 size: 15 residues. Germline V gene sequence: CDR1 SNHLY, CDR2 FYNNEI. The trim removed 4 bases at V and 3 bases at J, leaving 7 bases unmatched. The CDR3 DNA sequence: TGTGCCAGCAGTGCCACAGGGGGTTGGGAAGAGACCCAGTACTTC. Its translation is CASSATGGWEETQYF.

This clonotype was seen repeatedly, ten times or more. This chain uses TRBV9 with TRBJ2-5; D possibly uses TRBD1 or TRBD2 (5 bases each). The ends were cut back, 3 bases at V and 1 base at J, with 13 bases in the middle. Germline values: CDR1 SGDLS, CDR2 YYNGEE. This CDR3 has 15 amino acids. The CDR3 spells CASSEWGSTQETQYF. CDR3 bases: TGTGCCAGCAGCGAGTGGGGGAGCACCCAAGAGACCCAGTACTTC.

As for this clonotype: One end of the junction does not line up with germline, which may come from a read error. The chain links TRBV24-1 to TRBJ2-4; no clear D gene. CDR3 length: 11 amino acids. Germline-derived CDR1 and CDR2 are KGHDR and SFDVKD. The CDR3: CPTSRGDEHFF. The CDR3 coding sequence is TGTCCCACCTCCAGAGGAGATGAGCATTTCTTC.

This clonotype was seen repeatedly, ten times or more. The V call is TRBV12-3 or TRBV12-4, the J call TRBJ2-7; D gene uncertain. Trimming took 3 bases from V and 2 from J, leaving 5 bases between them. This CDR3 is built from 12 residues. CDR3 bases: TGTGCCAGCAGTTTGGCACCCTACGAGCAGTACTTC. This sequence encodes CASSLAPYEQYF.

The rearrangement uses TRBV13 and TRBJ2-7; D is undetermined. From germline, CDR1 is PRHDT and CDR2 FYEKMQ (reference sequence). The V end lost 0 bases, the J end lost 2 bases, and 17 bases lay between the germline ends. The CDR3 has 17 residues. Here the CDR3 reads CASSLGRGAGQTYEQYF. In DNA form, the CDR3 reads TGTGCCAGCAGCTTAGGCAGAGGAGCCGGGCAAACCTACGAGCAGTACTTC.

This clonotype was seen only once. The rearrangement joins TRBV12-3 or TRBV12-4 to TRBJ2-1; D may correspond to TRBD1 or TRBD2 (5 bases each). The length of the CDR3 is 12 residues. The germline V and J ends were trimmed by 1 base and 7 bases, with 5 bases remaining between them. Here the CDR3 reads CASSLGGNEQFF. CDR3 in DNA: TGTGCCAGCAGTTTAGGGGGGAATGAGCAGTTCTTC.

The V call is TRBV12-3 or TRBV12-4, the J call TRBJ2-6; no reliable D call. The CDR3 is made up of 13 amino acids. V lost 5 bases, J lost 12 bases, and 14 bases lay in between. In DNA form, the CDR3 reads TGTGCCAGCAGTCCCCCACTCCCGGGCGTCCTGACTTTC. This codes for CASSPPLPGVLTF.

This clonotype occurred many times. The chain combines TRBV9 with TRBJ1-3, with D possibly being TRBD1 (6 bases). This CDR3 has 16 residues. The germline V gene encodes CDR1 SGDLS and CDR2 YYNGEE. V shed 0 bases and J shed 0 bases, with 10 bases lying between them. The CDR3 sequence: CASSVDVGASGNTIYF. CDR3 DNA sequence: TGTGCCAGCAGCGTAGACGTGGGGGCCTCTGGAAACACCATATATTTT.

The CDR3, as DNA: TGCGCCAGCAGCTTGGGCCCTACAGGTTATCAAGAGACCCAGTACTTC. It translates to CASSLGPTGYQETQYF. The chain has TRBV5-1 and TRBJ2-5; TRBD1 is a possible D gene (5 bases). In germline, CDR1 is SGHRS, CDR2 YFSETQ. The CDR3 sequence is 16 residues long. Trimming left V 0 bases short and J 2 bases short, with 14 bases between.

This clonotype was recorded many times. The rearrangement uses TRBV20-1 and TRBJ2-1, with 9 bases lining up with TRBD2. Germline V CDR1 and CDR2: DFQATT, SNEGSKA (reference sequence). The CDR3 spans 16 residues. The ends lost 2 bases at V and 7 bases at J; junction bases unmatched: 12. CDR3 in DNA: TGCAGTGCTAGACCCTATGAGCGGGAGGCACGGAATGAGCAGTTCTTC. Its translation: CSARPYEREARNEQFF.

Many counts were recorded for this clonotype. V usage is TRBV6-6 and J usage is TRBJ2-7; 7 positions agree with TRBD1. Trimming cost V 6 bases and J 7 bases; bases outside gene matches: 9. Germline V gene data show CDR1 as MNHNY and CDR2 as SVGAGI (reference sequence). This CDR3 is 13 amino acids long. The CDR3 nucleotides read TGTGCCAGCAGCACGACAGGGTGGGGTGAGCAGTACTTC. It encodes CASSTTGWGEQYF.

This clonotype was counted at least ten times. This chain uses TRBV5-1 with TRBJ2-7, with D possibly being TRBD1 or TRBD2 (5 bases each). Germline V lookup: CDR1 SGHRS, CDR2 YFSETQ. The CDR3 runs to 15 residues. The V and J ends lost 0 bases and 1 base respectively, with 11 bases between them. The DNA of the CDR3 is TGCGCCAGCAGCTTGGCAGGGAGATCGTCCTACGAGCAGTACTTC. Protein: CASSLAGRSSYEQYF.

The table lists this clonotype with many counts. The CDR3 sequence: CASSWQGASDEQFF. CDR3 nucleotide sequence: TGTGCCAGCAGTTGGCAGGGGGCCTCGGATGAGCAGTTCTTC. The chain employs TRBV12-3 or TRBV12-4 and TRBJ2-1; 8 bases match TRBD1. V gave up 4 bases and J gave up 8 bases; unmatched junction bases: 7. The CDR3 is 14 residues long.

This clonotype was observed many times. The gene calls are TRBV4-3 and TRBJ2-1; TRBD1 agrees at 8 bases. This CDR3 is 17 amino acids long. Germline CDR1 and CDR2: LGHNA and YSLEER. J was trimmed by 8 bases and V by 2 bases; bases with no gene match: 14. CDR3 coding DNA: TGCGCCAGCAGCCAAAGGTGGGACAGGTTCCCCTCGGATGAGCAGTTCTTC. Its protein product is CASSQRWDRFPSDEQFF.

This clonotype was detected ten times or more. The J gene is TRBJ2-5, the V gene TRBV12-3 or TRBV12-4; tentatively, D is TRBD2 (8 bases). This CDR3 spans 15 amino acids. Trimming pared 6 bases from V and 3 bases from J, leaving 17 bases between. The CDR3 reads CASSQPGGTEETQYF. The CDR3 DNA sequence: TGTGCCAGCAGCCAGCCGGGAGGGACAGAAGAGACCCAGTACTTC.